These T cell receptor beta chains were read from a single sample in a study of shared clonotypes between healthy human individuals. The data were produced by immunoSEQ multiplex PCR, yet TCRdb's version contains in-frame clones alone and is incomplete. The top ten hold around 13% of the sample, which has about half a million clones, 79% seen once. Source material: PBMCs. The source is a woman aged 40 to 50 in good health. Some clones in this sample may be carry-over from other donors' samples. The CDR3 runs from the conserved cysteine through the conserved F or W. Clone size is given for some rows only: seen once, a few or many times, or a class if the clone is expanded.

v_call | clone_size | cdr3_length | cdr3_aa
TRBV5-1 | - | 17 | CASSLRALQGNQETQYF
TRBV5-8 | - | 13 | CASSRRGNYGYTF
TRBV19 | - | 16 | CASSPRPVTLGHEQFF
TRBV18 | - | 13 | CASSPPSRGEQYF
TRBV7-9 | - | 15 | CASSWLAGGPGEQFF
TRBV20-1 | - | 11 | CSAPDRAGYTF
TRBV7-8 | - | 14 | CASSFRGPRIEQFF
TRBV7-3 | - | 13 | CASSPQLGTEAFF
TRBV5-1 | - | 13 | CASSSRPRETQYF
TRBV18 | - | 16 | CASSPMVAGSTDTQYF
TRBV11-2 | once | 12 | CASSRTGEEQYF
TRBV27 | - | 14 | CASRPSGGGETQYF
TRBV9 | few | 15 | CASSAGTITYNEQFF
TRBV4-3 | - | 17 | CASSPDQRDGAHHEQFF
TRBV6-5 | - | 12 | CASSYSQGEQFF
TRBV28 | - | 15 | CASSGGLAGAVEQYF
TRBV19 | once | 14 | CASRPGTSTDTQYF
TRBV28 | - | 15 | CASSLEGGRNQPQHF
TRBV18 | - | 13 | CASSPMAEGEQYF